Each of the 7 T cell receptor beta chains below was sequenced from the same sample in a study of T-cell reconstitution after alpha-beta-depleted transplantation in children. A TCRbeta library incorporating unique molecular identifiers was prepared. TCRdb re-called the PCR reads with MiXCR, one entry per CDR3 protein. The data contain roughly 790,000 distinct CDR3 sequences, 15% to 20% of them singletons. This specimen was PBMCs, mostly from graft donor cells, taken 360 days after TCRalphabeta/CD19-depleted stem cell transplant. Every receptor here comes from a male patient younger than 18 who had a stem cell transplant for acute lymphoblastic leukemia, so the T cells may come from the graft donor.

The CDR3 spells CASSRDSLGMAKNIQYF. The CDR3 DNA reads as TGTGCCAGCAGCCGGGACTCGCTGGGGATGGCCAAAAACATTCAGTACTTC. The rearrangement joins TRBV7-2 to TRBJ2-4, with D perhaps TRBD2 (6 bases). This CDR3 comprises 17 residues. Looked up from germline, CDR1 is SGHTA and CDR2 is FQGNSA. V was clipped by 5 bases and J by 1 base, with 18 bases between them.

In its sample, this clonotype was seen many times. This chain links TRBV12-3 or TRBV12-4 with TRBJ2-3; no reliable D call. Trimming pared 9 bases from V and 1 base from J, leaving 14 bases between. This CDR3 has 14 amino acids. The CDR3 here is CASRSVGRTDTQYF. DNA for the CDR3: TGTGCCAGTCGGTCAGTGGGCCGCACAGATACGCAGTATTTT.

This clonotype has just a few counts. The V gene is TRBV20-1, the J gene TRBJ1-2; no reliable D call. V was pared by 4 bases and J by 4 bases, with 13 bases between. CDR3 length: 13 amino acids. Germline V gives CDR1 DFQATT, CDR2 SNEGSKA (reference sequence). DNA for the CDR3: TGCAGTGCTACGGACCGAGAAACCTATGGCTACACCTTC. Its protein is CSATDRETYGYTF.

This clonotype was counted a few times. The V and J genes are TRBV20-1 and TRBJ1-2; weak D call: TRBD1 (5 bases). The CDR3 has 15 amino acids. Germline lookup yields CDR1 DFQATT and CDR2 SNEGSKA (reference sequence). V was shortened by 2 bases and J by 0 bases, with 13 bases between the two germline ends. The CDR3 here is CSARWDGSANYGYTF. The CDR3 bases are TGCAGTGCTAGATGGGACGGAAGCGCTAACTATGGCTACACCTTC.

The V and J genes are TRBV10-3 and TRBJ2-7; no definite D call. The V end was cut by 0 bases, the J end by 5 bases, with 17 bases between. Germline CDR1 is ENHRY and CDR2 is SYGVKD. This CDR3 spans 16 amino acids. The CDR3 spells CAISESVSSSLHEQYF. The CDR3 bases are TGTGCCATCAGTGAGTCAGTGTCTAGTAGTCTCCACGAGCAGTACTTC.

This clonotype was observed many times. This chain uses TRBV27 with TRBJ1-2, with D maybe TRBD1 (5 bases). Germline CDR1 is MNHEY and CDR2 is SMNVEV (reference sequence). V was clipped by 1 base and J by 4 bases, with 10 bases between them. This CDR3 has 14 residues. The CDR3 DNA reads TGTGCCAGCAGTTTATTTACAGGAGGCTATGGCTACACCTTC. Translation: CASSLFTGGYGYTF.

This clonotype was detected a few times. V and J are TRBV20-1 and TRBJ1-2; the D is unclear. The CDR3 extends over 13 amino acids. V lost 3 bases, J lost 2 bases, and 10 bases lay in between. Germline assignment: CDR1 DFQATT and CDR2 SNEGSKA (reference sequence). CDR3 region: CSASRRQNYGYTF. The CDR3 nucleotides are TGCAGTGCTAGCCGGAGGCAGAACTATGGCTACACCTTC.